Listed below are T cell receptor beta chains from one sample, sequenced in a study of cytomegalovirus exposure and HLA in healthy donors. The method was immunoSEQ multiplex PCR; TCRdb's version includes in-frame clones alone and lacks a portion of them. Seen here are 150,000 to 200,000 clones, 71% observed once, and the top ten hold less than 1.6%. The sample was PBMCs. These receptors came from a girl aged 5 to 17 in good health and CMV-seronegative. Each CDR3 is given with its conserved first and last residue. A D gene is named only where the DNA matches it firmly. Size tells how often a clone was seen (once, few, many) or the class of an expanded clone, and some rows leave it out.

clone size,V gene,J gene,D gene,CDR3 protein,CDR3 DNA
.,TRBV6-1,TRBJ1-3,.,CASSGSARGSGNTIYF,TGTGCCAGCAGTGGGTCGGCTCGCGGCTCTGGAAACACCATATATTTT
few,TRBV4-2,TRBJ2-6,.,CASSQDPDGHSGANVLTF,TGTGCCAGCAGCCAAGACCCGGATGGGCACTCTGGGGCCAACGTCCTGACTTTC
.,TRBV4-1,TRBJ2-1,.,CASSQEVELSSYNEQFF,TGCGCCAGCAGCCAAGAAGTTGAGTTAAGCTCCTACAATGAGCAGTTCTTC
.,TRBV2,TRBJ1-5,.,CASSVTSNQPQHF,TGTGCCAGCAGTGTAACAAGCAATCAGCCCCAGCATTTT
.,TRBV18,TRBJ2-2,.,CASPLGEGDTGELFF,TGTGCCAGCCCACTAGGTGAAGGAGATACCGGGGAGCTGTTTTTT
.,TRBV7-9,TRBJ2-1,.,CFCGAPLGFF,TGTTTCTGTGGGGCACCCCTGGGGTTCTTC
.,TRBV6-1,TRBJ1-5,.,CASGEEGSNQPQHF,TGTGCCTCAGGAGAAGAGGGAAGCAATCAGCCCCAGCATTTT
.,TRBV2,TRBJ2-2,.,CASSGVVRSTGELFF,TGTGCCAGCAGTGGAGTCGTAAGGAGCACCGGGGAGCTGTTTTTT
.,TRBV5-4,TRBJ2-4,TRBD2,CASSPWGTSGGSGNIQYF,TGTGCCAGCAGCCCTTGGGGGACTAGCGGGGGTTCCGGAAACATTCAGTACTTC
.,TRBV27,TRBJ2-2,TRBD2,CASRRRAGGHTGELFF,TGTGCCAGCAGGAGGAGGGCGGGGGGGCACACCGGGGAGCTGTTTTTT
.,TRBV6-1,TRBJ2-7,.,CASSESPTLSYEQYF,TGTGCCAGCAGTGAAAGCCCCACCCTCTCCTACGAGCAGTACTTC
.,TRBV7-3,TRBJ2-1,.,CASSLEGDNEQFF,TGTGCCAGCAGCTTAGAAGGGGACAATGAGCAGTTCTTC
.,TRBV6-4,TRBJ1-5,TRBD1,CASTRGFGQPQHF,TGTGCCAGCACCAGGGGGTTCGGTCAGCCCCAGCATTTT
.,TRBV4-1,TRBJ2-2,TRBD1,CASSLPGQGTHTGELFF,TGCGCCAGTTCCTTACCGGGACAGGGGACACATACCGGGGAGCTGTTTTTT
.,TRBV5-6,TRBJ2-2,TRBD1,CASRRDRFPGELFF,TGTGCCAGCAGGCGGGACAGGTTCCCCGGGGAGCTGTTTTTT
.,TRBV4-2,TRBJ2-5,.,CASSQGRLGQETQYF,TGTGCCAGCAGCCAAGGGCGGCTAGGACAAGAGACCCAGTACTTC
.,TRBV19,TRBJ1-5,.,CASSIVGGGKRSNQPQHF,TGTGCCAGTAGTATAGTCGGCGGAGGGAAAAGGAGCAATCAGCCCCAGCATTTT
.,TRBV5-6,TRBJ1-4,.,CASTPYGGSTNEKLFF,TGTGCCAGCACACCTTACGGGGGGTCAACTAATGAAAAACTGTTTTTT
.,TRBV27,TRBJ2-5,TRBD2,CASSQGLAGVGGETQYF,TGTGCCAGCAGTCAGGGACTAGCGGGGGTCGGGGGAGAGACCCAGTACTTC
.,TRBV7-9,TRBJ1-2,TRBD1,CASSVGQGGLNGYTF,TGTGCCAGCAGCGTGGGACAGGGAGGGTTGAATGGCTACACCTTC